Described below is a single T cell receptor (beta chain) sequence and its context. The antigen remains undetermined. Profiling relied on immunoSEQ multiplex PCR, and the TCRdb table lists in-frame clones only, not all of them. The sample carries 300,000 to 400,000 clones, 85% recorded once. The treatment denotes: roughly 19 received Ad26.COV2.S at low or high dose, single or two shots; about 5 received placebo; per-sample allocation not given. The samples date from day 63 after the first vaccine or placebo injection. An adult of 18-55 years in Boston served as donor. This entry belongs to a study of Ad26.COV2.S vaccination and SARS-CoV-2 variants. Study-wide results and limits: Vaccinees displayed broader spike-specific TCR repertoires than placebo recipients. Using TCR breadth and depth analyses may have led to underestimated total T cell responses.

J gave up 6 bases and V 4 bases, and 3 bases lay outside the gene matches. The length of the CDR3 is 14 residues. Germline-derived CDR1 and CDR2 are SGHAT and FQNNGV. This TCR derives from a person aged 18-60 years who received the Ad26.COV2.S COVID-19 vaccine or a placebo. The starting material was peripheral blood, obtained in a trial of Ad26.COV2.S vaccine versus placebo. The V and J genes are TRBV11-2 and TRBJ1-6; the match to TRBD1 covers 7 bases. The CDR3 region is CASSSGQSNSPLHF. The DNA of the CDR3 is TGTGCCAGCAGCTCGGGACAGAGTAATTCACCCCTCCACTTT.